The 30 T cell receptor beta chains listed next were all sequenced from one sample in a study of blood T cell repertoires in COVID-19. Generated by immunoSEQ multiplex PCR, the TCRdb table keeps only in-frame clones and is missing some. The table has a few hundred thousand clones, around 91% seen once. Sequenced: PBMCs or T cells enriched from blood (not recorded which). The receptors shown here come from a man aged 18 to 30 who had recovered from COVID-19.

The chain recombines TRBV2 with TRBJ1-6; TRBD1 agrees at 9 bases. The length of the CDR3 is 15 residues. Germline values: CDR1 SNHLY, CDR2 FYNNEI. The junction had 8 bases not matched to a gene; V was cut back by 4 bases and J by 10 bases. The CDR3 spells CASSVDRGVFSPLHF. The CDR3 nucleotides are TGTGCCAGCAGTGTGGACAGGGGAGTATTCTCACCCCTCCACTTT.

The chain uses TRBV28 and TRBJ2-1, with no clear D. V lost 6 bases, J lost 11 bases, and 14 bases lay in between. Germline loops: CDR1 MDHEN, CDR2 SYDVKM. The CDR3 sequence is 12 residues long. The CDR3 DNA is TGTGCCAGCAGCCGAGACTCCTATCAGCAGTTCTTC. This gives the protein CASSRDSYQQFF.

The V call is TRBV11-1, the J call TRBJ2-1; no clear D gene. CDR1 and CDR2 from the germline V gene are SGHAT and FQDESV (reference sequence). Trimming cost V 6 bases and J 0 bases, with 9 bases left between them. The CDR3 is made up of 14 amino acids. The CDR3 loop reads CASSGQVSYNEQFF. In DNA, the CDR3 is TGTGCCAGCAGTGGGCAGGTCTCCTACAATGAGCAGTTCTTC. The variable domain in full, completed from reference TRBV11-1 and TRBJ2-1, reads EAEVAQSPRYKITEKSQAVAFWCDPISGHATLYWYRQILGQGPELLVQFQDESVVDDSQLPKDRFSAERLKGVDSTLKIQPAELGDSAMYLCASSGQVSYNEQFFGPGTRLTVL.

The V and J genes are TRBV2 and TRBJ2-3; tentatively, D is TRBD1 (6 bases). Germline values: CDR1 SNHLY, CDR2 FYNNEI. V was trimmed by 6 bases and J by 0 bases, leaving 10 bases between them. This CDR3 spans 14 amino acids. The CDR3 region is CASRHRVSTDTQYF. The CDR3 coding sequence is TGTGCCAGCAGGCACAGGGTAAGCACAGATACGCAGTATTTT.

The chain carries TRBV18 and TRBJ1-6; D not certain. This CDR3 region has 15 residues. V lost 4 bases and J 0 bases, leaving 7 bases between the germline ends. Germline-derived CDR1 and CDR2 are KGHSH and LQKENI. CDR3 sequence: CASSQQSSYNSPLHF. The CDR3 DNA reads as TGTGCCAGCTCACAACAGAGCTCCTATAATTCACCCCTCCACTTT.

This clone was recorded only once. The gene calls are TRBV28 and TRBJ2-1; no definite D call. CDR3 length: 12 amino acids. V was shortened by 5 bases and J by 7 bases, with 9 bases between the two germline ends. Germline V gives CDR1 MDHEN, CDR2 SYDVKM. CDR3 bases: TGTGCCAGCAGTAGTAGAGAAAATGAGCAGTTCTTC. The encoded protein is CASSSRENEQFF.

The V gene is TRBV7-3, the J gene TRBJ2-2; TRBD2 might be the D (6 bases). This CDR3 has 15 amino acids. Germline-derived CDR1 and CDR2 are SGHTA and FQGTGA. V lost 5 bases to trimming and J lost 4 bases, with 14 bases between them. CDR3 loop: CASSTNGEVTGELFF. The CDR3 nucleotides are TGTGCCAGCAGCACAAACGGGGAGGTCACCGGGGAGCTGTTTTTT. Together with reference TRBV7-3 and TRBJ2-2, the CDR3 gives the full variable domain: GAGVSQTPSNKVTEKGKYVELRCDPISGHTALYWYRQSLGQGPEFLIYFQGTGAADDSGLPNDRFFAVRPEGSVSTLKIQRTERGDSAVYLCASSTNGEVTGELFFGEGSRLTVL.

V is TRBV5-1 and J is TRBJ1-6; tentatively, D is TRBD1 (5 bases). Per germline, CDR1 SGHRS and CDR2 YFSETQ. The V end was cut by 0 bases, the J end by 10 bases, with 8 bases between. The CDR3 is made up of 13 amino acids. CDR3 DNA sequence: TGCGCCAGCAGCTTGGCAGGGCGGTCACCCCTCCACTTT. It codes for CASSLAGRSPLHF. The full variable domain, rest sourced from reference TRBV5-1 and TRBJ1-6, is KAGVTQTPRYLIKTRGQQVTLSCSPISGHRSVSWYQQTPGQGLQFLFEYFSETQRNKGNFPGRFSGRQFSNSRSEMNVSTLELGDSALYLCASSLAGRSPLHFGNGTRLTVT.

The chain uses TRBV13 and TRBJ1-1; D remains unclear. V lost 3 bases and J 0 bases, leaving 17 bases between the germline ends. There are 17 residues in the CDR3. Germline CDR1 PRHDT, CDR2 FYEKMQ (reference sequence). DNA of the CDR3: TGTGCCAGCAGCTTCTTCCGTGAGCGTTATGTGAACACTGAAGCTTTCTTT. It codes for CASSFFRERYVNTEAFF. Full variable domain (missing parts from reference TRBV13 and TRBJ1-1): AAGVIQSPRHLIKEKRETATLKCYPIPRHDTVYWYQQGPGQDPQFLISFYEKMQSDKGSIPDRFSAQQFSDYHSELNMSSLELGDSALYFCASSFFRERYVNTEAFFGQGTRLTVV.

The chain links TRBV7-3 to TRBJ2-1; 9 nucleotides agree with TRBD2. V lost 3 bases, J lost 8 bases, and 8 bases stayed unmatched. Looked up from germline, CDR1 is SGHTA and CDR2 is FQGTGA. The CDR3 length is 15 residues. The chain's CDR3 is CASSFTSGRLDEQFF. For the CDR3, the DNA is TGTGCCAGCAGCTTTACCAGCGGGAGGCTAGATGAGCAGTTCTTC.

V usage is TRBV10-3 and J usage is TRBJ2-3; 10 nucleotides match TRBD2. CDR1 and CDR2 from the germline V gene are ENHRY and SYGVKD. This CDR3 is built from 14 residues. V gave up 4 bases and J gave up 3 bases; unmatched junction bases: 1. CDR3 nucleotides: TGTGCCATCAGTGGGACTAGCGGAACAGATACGCAGTATTTT. The encoded protein is CAISGTSGTDTQYF.

The chain recombines TRBV19 with TRBJ1-1; 11 bases align to TRBD1. This CDR3 spans 13 amino acids. In germline, CDR1 is LNHDA, CDR2 SQIVND (reference sequence). The V gene end was trimmed by 6 bases and the J gene end by 5 bases; junction bases not matched to a gene: 2. The CDR3 region has the DNA TGTGCCAGTAGGGGACAGGGGGATACTGAAGCTTTCTTT. It codes for CASRGQGDTEAFF.

The chain is built from TRBV7-9 and TRBJ1-1; TRBD1 aligns across 8 bases. CDR1 is SEHNR, CDR2 FQNEAQ, per germline (reference sequence). The CDR3 has 15 residues. Unmatched junction bases numbered 9, after V lost 5 bases and J lost 4 bases. The CDR3 DNA sequence: TGTGCCAGCAGCCCTCGACAGGGGATGAGCACTGAAGCTTTCTTT. This codes for CASSPRQGMSTEAFF.

The V gene is TRBV19, the J gene TRBJ2-1, with 9 positions matching TRBD2. Germline CDR1 and CDR2: LNHDA and SQIVND (reference sequence). The CDR3 is 14 amino acids. The J segment lost 7 bases and the V segment lost 5 bases, leaving 6 bases of the junction unmatched. In DNA form, the CDR3 reads TGTGCCAGTAGTCTCCCGGGACTAGCTAATGAGCAGTTCTTC. It is translated as CASSLPGLANEQFF.

The rearrangement links TRBV28 to TRBJ2-3; 10 bases align to TRBD2. The CDR3 extends over 15 amino acids. J lost 6 bases, V lost 6 bases, and 9 bases had no gene match. Germline V gene lookup returns CDR1 MDHEN and CDR2 SYDVKM. CDR3 in DNA: TGTGCCAGCAGAACTAGCGGGATCGTGCGGGATACGCAGTATTTT. It codes for CASRTSGIVRDTQYF.

This clone has a single count. The V and J genes are TRBV7-8 and TRBJ2-6; 10 nucleotides line up with TRBD1. V lost 10 bases and J lost 2; bases outside the gene matches: 8. Looked up from germline, CDR1 is SGHVS and CDR2 is FQNEAQ. The CDR3 totals 16 residues. The CDR3 nucleotides read TGTGCCACCAGGGACAGGGGTTCCGCTGGGGCCAACGTCCTGACTTTC. This translates into CATRDRGSAGANVLTF.

The chain couples TRBV3-1 (or the pseudogene TRBV3-2) to TRBJ1-4, with D possibly matching TRBD1 (6 bases). V lost 6 bases and J lost 3, with 23 bases in between. From germline, CDR1 is LGHDT and CDR2 YNNKEL (reference sequence). CDR3 length: 18 residues. The CDR3: CASSFYRGGLSANEKLFF. Here the CDR3 DNA reads TGTGCCAGCAGTTTCTACCGGGGGGGCCTCTCGGCTAATGAAAAACTGTTTTTT.

This chain links TRBV3-1 (or the pseudogene TRBV3-2) with TRBJ1-6; D not resolved. V lost 4 bases and J 7 bases, leaving 17 bases between the germline ends. This CDR3 is built from 16 residues. Germline CDR1 LGHDT, CDR2 YNNKEL (reference sequence). CDR3 in DNA: TGTGCCAGCAGCCCACGCGGCCCCGAGGGCAATTCACCCCTCCACTTT. This sequence encodes CASSPRGPEGNSPLHF.

The chain employs TRBV11-3 and TRBJ1-1; a possible D gene is TRBD1 (6 bases). The CDR3 has 12 amino acids. Deletions cut 4 bases from V and 7 bases from J, with 10 bases between. Looked up from germline, CDR1 is SGHNT and CDR2 is YENEEA. The CDR3 DNA is TGTGCCAGCAGCTCACAGGGAAGTGAAGCTTTCTTT. This encodes CASSSQGSEAFF.

The V gene is TRBV3-1 (or the pseudogene TRBV3-2), the J gene TRBJ2-5; tentative D call: TRBD2 (6 bases). This CDR3 has 14 residues. Germline CDR1 reads LGHDT; CDR2 reads YNNKEL (reference sequence). With 4 bases removed from V and 3 bases from J, the gap between germline ends came to 12 bases. CDR3 sequence reads: CASSRRDWKETQYF. The CDR3 DNA follows: TGTGCCAGCAGCCGCCGGGACTGGAAAGAGACCCAGTACTTC.

The chain links TRBV6-9 to TRBJ1-2, with D possibly TRBD1 on 6 matching bases. Looked up from germline, CDR1 is MNHGY and CDR2 is SVAAGI. This CDR3 spans 18 amino acids. V lost 0 bases to trimming and J lost 4 bases, with 21 bases between them. CDR3 DNA: TGTGCCAGCAGTTATTCGAGGGCAGGGGTCGACCCTTCCTATGGCTACACCTTC. This gives the protein CASSYSRAGVDPSYGYTF.

The chain carries TRBV6-2 or TRBV6-3 and TRBJ2-7, with D unresolved. The V end lost 5 bases, the J end lost 3 bases, and 5 bases lay between the germline ends. Germline CDR1 and CDR2: MNHEY and SVGEGT. CDR3 size: 11 residues. CDR3 sequence: CASSPFYEQYF. As DNA, the CDR3 is TGTGCCAGCAGTCCCTTCTACGAGCAGTACTTC.

J is TRBJ1-1 and V is TRBV3-1 (or the pseudogene TRBV3-2), with TRBD1 matching 9 bases. The germline gives CDR1 LGHDT, CDR2 YNNKEL (reference sequence). The junction had 7 bases not matched to a gene; V was cut back by 4 bases and J by 4 bases. This CDR3 region has 15 residues. CDR3 in amino acids: CASSLDRGGGTEAFF. CDR3 coding DNA: TGTGCCAGCAGCCTGGACAGGGGTGGGGGCACTGAAGCTTTCTTT.

The V gene is TRBV5-1, the J gene TRBJ2-3; the match to TRBD2 covers 7 bases. Germline V gene sequence: CDR1 SGHRS, CDR2 YFSETQ. Trimming cost V 7 bases and J 3 bases; bases outside gene matches: 5. This CDR3 is 13 amino acids long. The CDR3 sequence is CASATSVTDTQYF. Here the CDR3 DNA reads TGCGCCAGCGCCACTAGCGTTACAGATACGCAGTATTTT.

V gene TRBV7-8 combines with J gene TRBJ2-1, with 10 bases aligning to TRBD2. V was pared by 5 bases and J by 2 bases, with 6 bases of the junction left unmatched. The CDR3 has 16 residues. Germline V gene sequence: CDR1 SGHVS, CDR2 FQNEAQ. Here the CDR3 DNA reads TGTGCCAGCAGCCGGACGCTAGCGGGGGCCTACAATGAGCAGTTCTTC. Amino acids: CASSRTLAGAYNEQFF. The variable domain in full, completed from reference TRBV7-8 and TRBJ2-1, reads GAGVSQSPRYKVAKRGQDVALRCDPISGHVSLFWYQQALGQGPEFLTYFQNEAQLDKSGLPSDRFFAERPEGSVSTLKIQRTQQEDSAVYLCASSRTLAGAYNEQFFGPGTRLTVL.

This rearrangement joins TRBV10-2 to TRBJ2-3; D is possibly TRBD2 (6 bases). The CDR3 sequence is 15 residues long. The germline CDR1 and CDR2 sequences are WSHSY and SAAADI. V dropped 3 bases and J dropped 0 bases, with 10 bases sitting between them. CDR3 residues: CASSDAGRSTDTQYF. The CDR3 coding sequence is TGCGCCAGCAGTGATGCGGGGCGGAGCACAGATACGCAGTATTTT.

The chain links TRBV9 to TRBJ2-1; a weak D match, TRBD1 (8 bases). The V gene's germline CDR1 is SGDLS and CDR2 YYNGEE. The CDR3 is made up of 15 amino acids. Between the trimmed V and J ends, which lost 4 bases and 6 bases, there was a span of 17 bases. CDR3 sequence reads: CASSSRTGRVNEQFF. The CDR3 DNA reads TGTGCCAGCAGCTCACGGACAGGGAGGGTCAATGAGCAGTTCTTC.

This chain uses TRBV7-2 with TRBJ2-5; possibly TRBD1 for D (6 bases). CDR3 length equals 13 residues. V was shortened by 3 bases and J by 4 bases, with 9 bases between the two germline ends. Germline V gives CDR1 SGHTA, CDR2 FQGNSA. CDR3 sequence (DNA): TGTGCCAGCAGCTTGGGGGCCATAGAGACCCAGTACTTC. Encoded protein: CASSLGAIETQYF.

V is TRBV10-3 and J is TRBJ1-2; tentatively, D is TRBD1 (6 bases). Per germline, CDR1 ENHRY and CDR2 SYGVKD. This CDR3 has 16 residues. Trimming stripped 11 bases from V and 2 bases from J, with 24 bases between. The CDR3 DNA sequence: TGTGCCTCGGGAGGGGGGGGTCAGACTGCAAACTATGGCTACACCTTC. This codes for CASGGGGQTANYGYTF.

The DNA of the CDR3 is TGCAGCGTCGAGACAGGGCATATGGCCTTTCACTACACCTTC. This codes for CSVETGHMAFHYTF. The V gene is TRBV29-1, the J gene TRBJ1-2; 7 bases agree with TRBD1. The ends lost 6 bases at V and 10 bases at J; junction bases unmatched: 17. The V gene's germline CDR1 is SQVTM and CDR2 ANQGSEA. The CDR3 covers 14 residues.